These 5 T cell receptor beta chains were all obtained from the same sample, sequenced in a study of shared clonotypes between healthy human individuals. Using immunoSEQ multiplex PCR, the repertoire was profiled, and TCRdb retains in-frame clones only, with some absent. The data contain approximately 710,000 clones, about 90% of them singletons. Sample: memory CD8+ T cells from PBMCs. The subset was: CD45RO+ cells pooled with CCR7-negative TemRA cells. These receptor sequences come from a man aged 18-30 years in good health. Some clones in this sample may be carry-over from other donors' samples.

The chain uses TRBV7-3 and TRBJ2-3; possible D gene TRBD2, 6 bases. The length of the CDR3 is 15 residues. The germline CDR1 and CDR2 sequences are SGHTA and FQGTGA. V lost 4 bases, J lost 1 base, and 12 bases lay in between. The CDR3 sequence: CASSSLPGGTDTQYF. CDR3 DNA sequence: TGTGCCAGCAGCTCCCTACCGGGGGGCACAGATACGCAGTATTTT.

The rearrangement uses TRBV5-1 and TRBJ1-2; D possibly corresponds to TRBD1 (5 bases). This CDR3 is 15 amino acids long. V shed 0 bases and J shed 3 bases, with 12 bases lying between them. Per germline, CDR1 SGHRS and CDR2 YFSETQ. CDR3 coding DNA: TGCGCCAGCAGCTTGGCCGGGGGAACCCACTATGGCTACACCTTC. This gives the protein CASSLAGGTHYGYTF.

This chain links TRBV4-3 with TRBJ1-1; 7 nucleotides align to TRBD1. J was trimmed by 0 bases and V by 3 bases; bases with no gene match: 1. There are 14 residues in the CDR3. The germline gives CDR1 LGHNA, CDR2 YSLEER. CDR3 amino acids: CASSQDRLNTEAFF. The CDR3 nucleotides are TGCGCCAGCAGCCAGGACAGGTTGAACACTGAAGCTTTCTTT.

This chain joins TRBV2 and TRBJ1-5; D is unresolved. V lost 3 bases and J 0 bases, leaving 12 bases between the germline ends. Germline V gives CDR1 SNHLY, CDR2 FYNNEI. The CDR3 covers 16 residues. The CDR3: CASSDSQTYSNQPQHF. For the CDR3, the DNA is TGTGCCAGCAGTGATTCCCAGACCTATAGCAATCAGCCCCAGCATTTT.

This rearrangement joins TRBV2 to TRBJ2-6; the match to TRBD1 covers 9 bases. The V gene's germline CDR1 is SNHLY and CDR2 FYNNEI. The ends lost 4 bases at V and 2 bases at J; junction bases unmatched: 0. This CDR3 region has 15 residues. The CDR3 DNA follows: TGTGCCAGCAGTGGGGACAGGGCTGGGGCCAACGTCCTGACTTTC. It yields the protein CASSGDRAGANVLTF. Variable domain in full (rest from reference TRBV2 and TRBJ2-6): EPEVTQTPSHQVTQMGQEVILRCVPISNHLYFYWYRQILGQKVEFLVSFYNNEISEKSEIFDDQFSVERPDGSNFTLKIRSTKLEDSAMYFCASSGDRAGANVLTFGAGSRLTVL.